One T cell receptor beta chain is described in this entry. Its antigen remains unidentified. After stimulus-free culture, autoproliferating CFSE-dim and non-proliferating CFSE-high T cells were sequenced separately. 40 million to 50 million CFSE-labeled PBMCs were cultured around seven days unstimulated, then replicate wells were pooled. PBMCs were labeled with about 0.5 uM CFSE and cultured without exogenous stimuli. The sample originates from a study of memory B cells and T cells in multiple sclerosis. Study-wide findings and caveats: Shared clonotype counts depended on differing compartment clone-set sizes and were normalized.

The data were produced by immunoSEQ multiplex PCR, yet TCRdb's version contains in-frame clones alone and is incomplete. The sample has 46,000 or so clones; more than 65% are singletons. From germline, CDR1 is SGHRS and CDR2 YFSETQ. The CDR3 contains 14 residues. J was trimmed by 1 base and V by 4 bases; bases with no gene match: 3. The sequenced sample consisted of PBMCs from blood kept in culture. The V and J genes are TRBV5-1 and TRBJ2-3, with 7 bases fitting TRBD1. The receptor was isolated from a human donor with multiple sclerosis. For the CDR3, the DNA is TGCGCCAGCAGCCCAGGACAGGGCACAGATACGCAGTATTTT. Translation: CASSPGQGTDTQYF.